A selection of T cell receptor beta chains follows, all from one sample in a study of blood T cell repertoires in COVID-19. Here immunoSEQ multiplex PCR was the method, and the copy in TCRdb shows in-frame clones only, minus some. Of 100,000 to 150,000 clones listed, around 85% are singletons. Sequenced material: peripheral blood. The source of these receptors is a woman between 45 and 60 years old with acute or convalescent COVID-19. Each CDR3 is given with its conserved first and last residue. The order of the fields is J gene, clone size, D gene, V gene, CDR3 length, CDR3 DNA, CDR3 protein. A D gene is named only where the DNA matches it firmly. The size field is filled for only some rows; it gives once, few, many or a size class.

TRBJ1-4 | NA | TRBD1 | TRBV3-1/TRBV3-2 | 16 | TGTGCCAGCAGCCCCCTTCGGTCGCAGGGGGCAGAAAAACTGTTTTTT | CASSPLRSQGAEKLFF
TRBJ1-5 | NA | TRBD1 | TRBV30 | 15 | TGTGCCTGGAGTGCCGGGACAGGGGGCGATCAGCCCCAGCATTTT | CAWSAGTGGDQPQHF
TRBJ1-1 | NA | NA | TRBV7-8 | 14 | TGTGCCAGCAGCGCTAGGTGGTTTAACACTGAAGCTTTCTTT | CASSARWFNTEAFF
TRBJ1-1 | NA | TRBD1 | TRBV18 | 16 | TGTGCCAGCTCATCCTTCGGGACAGGGGAGGACACTGAAGCTTTCTTT | CASSSFGTGEDTEAFF
TRBJ2-2 | NA | NA | TRBV7-6 | 16 | TGTGCCAGCAGCTTCGGGACCGGGACTAACACCGGGGAGCTGTTTTTT | CASSFGTGTNTGELFF
TRBJ2-4 | NA | NA | TRBV28 | 14 | TGTGCCACCGCGAATACGGTGGCCAAAAACATTCAGTACTTC | CATANTVAKNIQYF
TRBJ1-5 | NA | TRBD1 | TRBV28 | 17 | TGTGCCAGCAGTCCAGGAGCCGGGACAGGGGTGGTGCAGCCCCAGCATTTT | CASSPGAGTGVVQPQHF
TRBJ1-1 | NA | TRBD1 | TRBV6-6 | 17 | TGTGCCAGCAGTCGCCATCCCGGGACAGCCACGAACACTGAAGCTTTCTTT | CASSRHPGTATNTEAFF
TRBJ2-7 | NA | NA | TRBV5-1 | 14 | TGCGCCAGCAGCGCCGCGGGGAAGCCCTACGAGCAGTACTTC | CASSAAGKPYEQYF
TRBJ1-5 | NA | TRBD1 | TRBV2 | 15 | TGTGCCAGCAGTGCCTTGGGGACAGGCAATCAGCCCCAGCATTTT | CASSALGTGNQPQHF
TRBJ2-4 | few | TRBD1 | TRBV9 | 17 | TGTGCCAGCATAGGGGGCAGGGGGAGTAGGGCCAAAAACATTCAGTACTTC | CASIGGRGSRAKNIQYF
TRBJ2-3 | NA | NA | TRBV27 | 13 | TGTGCCAGCAGTTTATTTCGGACAGATACGCAGTATTTT | CASSLFRTDTQYF
TRBJ1-6 | NA | NA | TRBV19 | 14 | TGTGCCAGTAAGGAGGAAACCTATAATTCACCCCTCCACTTT | CASKEETYNSPLHF
TRBJ2-2 | NA | NA | TRBV6-6 | 14 | TGTGCCAGCGCACGGGGAATCACGACCAGCGAGCTGTTTTTT | CASARGITTSELFF
TRBJ2-1 | NA | TRBD2 | TRBV9 | 15 | TGTGCCAGCAGCGTAGCGGCGGGGGGCCAGATTGAGCAGTTCTTC | CASSVAAGGQIEQFF
TRBJ1-1 | few | TRBD1 | TRBV10-2 | 14 | TGCGCCAGCAGACTACAGGGGGAAAACACTGAAGCTTTCTTT | CASRLQGENTEAFF
TRBJ2-3 | NA | TRBD2 | TRBV4-1 | 16 | TGCGCCAGCAGCCAAGAAGGGCTAGCGGGCACAGATACGCAGTATTTT | CASSQEGLAGTDTQYF
TRBJ2-3 | few | NA | TRBV5-1 | 17 | TGCGCCAGCAGCCCCGATGGGCCTTCCGTCAGGGCAGATACGCAGTATTTT | CASSPDGPSVRADTQYF
TRBJ1-2 | NA | NA | TRBV5-8 | 14 | TGTGCCAGCAGCTTAGTCAGGGCTTACTATGGCTACACCTTC | CASSLVRAYYGYTF
TRBJ1-2 | NA | NA | TRBV9 | 18 | TGTGCCAGCAGCGACTCATACAAGGGGTTCGCGGCAGGCTATGGCTACACCTTC | CASSDSYKGFAAGYGYTF
TRBJ2-3 | NA | NA | TRBV5-6 | 15 | TGTGCCAGCAGCTTGGAGCAGGGTTACACAGATACGCAGTATTTT | CASSLEQGYTDTQYF
TRBJ1-5 | NA | NA | TRBV2 | 15 | TGTGCCAGCAGTGGCGGGCCACCGGGTGATCAGCCCCAGCATTTT | CASSGGPPGDQPQHF
TRBJ2-1 | NA | TRBD2 | TRBV28 | 14 | TGTGCCAGCAGTATGCCTCAACTAGCGTTTGAGCAGTTCTTC | CASSMPQLAFEQFF
TRBJ2-6 | NA | TRBD1 | TRBV27 | 16 | TGTGCCAGCAGAATAGTCGGGACAGGGGAAAACAACGTCCTGACTTTC | CASRIVGTGENNVLTF
TRBJ1-3 | NA | TRBD1 | TRBV6-5 | 15 | TGTGCCAGCAGTCGACAGGGTTATTCTGGAAACACCATATATTTT | CASSRQGYSGNTIYF
TRBJ2-3 | NA | NA | TRBV7-3 | 16 | TGTGCCAGCAGCTTACTCGGGATCTTAAGCACAGATACGCAGTATTTT | CASSLLGILSTDTQYF
TRBJ2-3 | NA | NA | TRBV2 | 12 | TGTGCCAGCAGCGGAGGGGCAGATACGCAGTATTTT | CASSGGADTQYF
TRBJ2-1 | NA | TRBD1 | TRBV19 | 15 | TGTGCCAGTAGTATTAGGGACAGGGCGAACAATGAGCAGTTCTTC | CASSIRDRANNEQFF
TRBJ1-2 | once | TRBD1 | TRBV9 | 13 | TGTGCCAGCAGCTCGGGACAGGGATATGGCTACACCTTC | CASSSGQGYGYTF
TRBJ1-1 | NA | NA | TRBV18 | 16 | TGTGCCAGCTCACCCCCGATCGGGGGGTTGAACACTGAAGCTTTCTTT | CASSPPIGGLNTEAFF
TRBJ2-2 | NA | TRBD2 | TRBV10-3 | 14 | TGTGCCATCAGGGGACTAGAGAACACCGGGGAGCTGTTTTTT | CAIRGLENTGELFF
TRBJ2-2 | few | NA | TRBV19 | 14 | TGTGCCAGTAGTGAAGCCAGGGGGGCCGGGGAGCTGTTTTTT | CASSEARGAGELFF
TRBJ1-1 | few | NA | TRBV12-3/TRBV12-4 | 12 | TGTGCCAGCATCAACAATCGCAGAGAAGCTTTCTTT | CASINNRREAFF
TRBJ1-5 | NA | TRBD1 | TRBV2 | 14 | TGTGCCAGCAGTGCGGACAGGGTCGGTCAGCCCCAGCATTTT | CASSADRVGQPQHF
TRBJ2-7 | NA | TRBD1 | TRBV5-4 | 16 | TGTGCCAGCAGCAAGCCGGGACAGACCAGCTCCTACGAGCAGTACTTC | CASSKPGQTSSYEQYF
TRBJ1-1 | NA | NA | TRBV19 | 14 | TGTGCCAGTAGTATAGTTAGAATGAACACTGAAGCTTTCTTT | CASSIVRMNTEAFF
TRBJ1-1 | NA | NA | TRBV5-1 | 14 | TGCGCCAGCAGCTGGGGACACGCGAACACTGAAGCTTTCTTT | CASSWGHANTEAFF
TRBJ2-2 | NA | NA | TRBV3-1/TRBV3-2 | 14 | TGTGCCAGCAGCCAAGCGCGGTCCCCCGGGGAGCTGTTTTTT | CASSQARSPGELFF
TRBJ2-7 | NA | TRBD1 | TRBV7-2 | 16 | TGTGCCAGCAGCCCCCCCGGGACAGGGTCCTCCTACGAGCAGTACTTC | CASSPPGTGSSYEQYF
TRBJ1-6 | NA | TRBD1 | TRBV5-1 | 13 | TGCGCCAGCAGCGCTGGACAGGGTTCACCCCTCCACTTT | CASSAGQGSPLHF
TRBJ1-2 | NA | TRBD1 | TRBV25-1 | 12 | TGTGCCAGTCTACAGGGGGCGGAAGGCTACACCTTC | CASLQGAEGYTF
TRBJ2-7 | NA | TRBD2 | TRBV11-2 | 15 | TGTGCCAGCAGCTTAAGGGACTACCTACCCTACGAGCAGTACTTC | CASSLRDYLPYEQYF
TRBJ1-4 | NA | TRBD1 | TRBV18 | 15 | TGTGCCAGCTCACGGACAGGCACAACTAATGAAAAACTGTTTTTT | CASSRTGTTNEKLFF
TRBJ1-2 | NA | NA | TRBV28 | 13 | TGTGCCATCACGTTGGACTCCCGCGACGGCTACACCTTC | CAITLDSRDGYTF
TRBJ2-3 | NA | TRBD1 | TRBV6-5 | 15 | TGTGCCAGCAGTTACGAGGGGGCGGCTACAGATACGCAGTATTTT | CASSYEGAATDTQYF
TRBJ1-1 | NA | NA | TRBV6-5 | 14 | TGTGCCAGCAGTTACACAGGTAGGAACACTGAAGCTTTCTTT | CASSYTGRNTEAFF
TRBJ2-7 | NA | TRBD2 | TRBV10-2 | 15 | TGCGCCAGCAGTGAGTCGGGACTAGCGCTTTACGAGCAGTACTTC | CASSESGLALYEQYF
TRBJ1-2 | few | NA | TRBV6-5 | 14 | TGTGCCAGCAGTCGACAGATTACTAACTATGGCTACACCTTC | CASSRQITNYGYTF
TRBJ2-2 | NA | NA | TRBV9 | 15 | TGTGCCAGCAGCGTAGGGACAGCGAACACCGGGGAGCTGTTTTTT | CASSVGTANTGELFF
TRBJ2-1 | many | NA | TRBV19 | 13 | TGTGCCAGTAGTATAGATCATGCCGAGGAGCAGTTCTTC | CASSIDHAEEQFF
TRBJ1-2 | NA | TRBD1 | TRBV5-1 | 15 | TGCGCCAGCAGCAGGACAGGGGGCGCAGACTATGGCTACACCTTC | CASSRTGGADYGYTF
TRBJ1-2 | NA | TRBD1 | TRBV3-1/TRBV3-2 | 13 | TGTGCCAGCAGCCAAGGGACAGGGGGTGGCTACACCTTC | CASSQGTGGGYTF
TRBJ2-3 | NA | NA | TRBV21-1 | 19 | TGTGCCAGCAGCAGCCGCCCCTTAACAGGGGGCGCGGGGAGAAATACGCAGTATTTT | CASSSRPLTGGAGRNTQYF